This entry is about one TCR beta chain. Its antigen target is currently unknown. The sample holds no much larger clone one base away, and base qualities are not on file. Collaborating institutions collected whole blood in K2EDTA tubes following their own protocols. For TCRbeta analysis, collaborator samples were shipped as frozen whole blood, as isolated PBMCs, or as DNA extracted from either sample type. Counted from cysteine to phenylalanine, this CDR3 has 13 amino acids. The sequence is cut down to CDR3 DNA, 39 bases in frame from base 1. The germline V gene gives CDR1 as SQVTM and CDR2 as ANQGSEA. After removal of 7 bases from V and 0 bases from J, the junction retains 4 bases not matched to a gene. TCRbeta CDR3 regions were amplified from genomic DNA using the immunoSEQ Assay, a bias-controlled multiplex PCR. In the authors' own workflow: Nucleated cell counts per sample were estimated from amplification of reference gene primers within the assay. To quantify the absolute abundance of each unique TCRbeta CDR3 rearrangement, sequence reads were collapsed and filtered. Productive Simpson clonality was computed per sample as the square root of Simpson's diversity index over productive rearrangements. What TCRdb holds here is the immuneACCESS table cut down to in-frame rearrangements. Part of the clones is not present; checked against another copy, under half of the missing clones reflect an unresolved V gene, and the others are unexplained. V and J calls and clone size are given by that table; D and trimming were obtained from the DNA. The sample profile shows about 180,000 clones; about nine tenths of them were found once. The leading ten clones occupy 4% of the sample.

This specimen comes from a study of blood T cell repertoires in COVID-19 (dated by TCRdb to the early 2020s). In terms of the full investigation: Samples from collaborators originated in the United States, Italy and Spain and spanned both the acute and convalescent phases of COVID-19. Samples came from the ongoing ImmuneRACE study (first 160 participants) plus 1,254 subjects from 6 global collaborators. Sample metadata almost always included a de-identified subject ID, COVID-19 status, age in years and sex. Where HLA class I and class II types were available, the types were taken from metadata supplied by the sample provider, not from assay-based typing. The material from the prospective study consisted of cDNA or gDNA derived from T cells, B-cell-depleted T cells, or PBMCs. The repertoires were released in a freely available public database meant as a resource for research on the immune response to SARS-CoV-2. The dataset comprised deeply sampled blood TCRbeta repertoires from subjects exposed to, actively infected with, or recovered from COVID-19. Points the paper makes about the study in general: How much clinical and demographic metadata was included differed by source and by participant, and the metadata was provided uncurated.

The receptor comes from a woman aged 25 to 39 with acute or convalescent COVID-19. The specimen was peripheral blood. The rearranged segments are TRBV29-1 and TRBJ1-2; TRBD1 aligns with 8 central bases. In nucleotides, the sequence is TGCAGCGCTGGGGACAGGACTAACTATGGCTACACCTTC. It is translated as CSAGDRTNYGYTF.